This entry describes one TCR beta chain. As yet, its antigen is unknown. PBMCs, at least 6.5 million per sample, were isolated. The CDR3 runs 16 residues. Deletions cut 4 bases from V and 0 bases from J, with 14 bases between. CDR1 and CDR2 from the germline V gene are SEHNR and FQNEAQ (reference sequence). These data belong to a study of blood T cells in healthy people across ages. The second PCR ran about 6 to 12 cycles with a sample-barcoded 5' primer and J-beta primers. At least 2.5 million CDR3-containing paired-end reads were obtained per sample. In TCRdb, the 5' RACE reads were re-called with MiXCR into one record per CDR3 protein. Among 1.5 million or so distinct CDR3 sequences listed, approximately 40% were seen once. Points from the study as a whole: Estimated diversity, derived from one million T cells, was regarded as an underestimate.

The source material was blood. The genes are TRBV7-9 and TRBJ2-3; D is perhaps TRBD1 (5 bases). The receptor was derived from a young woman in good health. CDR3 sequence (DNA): TGTGCCAGCAGCTCCAACAAGCAGGGTAGCACAGATACGCAGTATTTT. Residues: CASSSNKQGSTDTQYF.